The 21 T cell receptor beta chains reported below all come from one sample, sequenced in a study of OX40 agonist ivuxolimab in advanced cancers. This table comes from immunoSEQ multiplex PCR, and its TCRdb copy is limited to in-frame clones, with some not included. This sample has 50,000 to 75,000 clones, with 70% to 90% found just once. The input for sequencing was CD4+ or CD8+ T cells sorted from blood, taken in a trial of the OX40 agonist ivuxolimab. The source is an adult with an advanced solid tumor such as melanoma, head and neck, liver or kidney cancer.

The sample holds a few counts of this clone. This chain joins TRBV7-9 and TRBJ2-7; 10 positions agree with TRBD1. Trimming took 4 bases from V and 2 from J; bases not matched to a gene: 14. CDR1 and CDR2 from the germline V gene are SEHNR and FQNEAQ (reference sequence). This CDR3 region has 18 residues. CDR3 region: CASSSPQSGTGVAYEQYF. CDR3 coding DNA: TGTGCCAGCAGCTCCCCCCAGTCCGGGACAGGGGTAGCCTACGAGCAGTACTTC.

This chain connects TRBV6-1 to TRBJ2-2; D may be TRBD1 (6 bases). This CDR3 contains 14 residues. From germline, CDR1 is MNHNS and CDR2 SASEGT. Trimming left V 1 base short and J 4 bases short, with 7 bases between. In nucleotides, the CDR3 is TGTGCCAGCAGTGAAGTACAGGGCACCGGGGAGCTGTTTTTT. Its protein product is CASSEVQGTGELFF.

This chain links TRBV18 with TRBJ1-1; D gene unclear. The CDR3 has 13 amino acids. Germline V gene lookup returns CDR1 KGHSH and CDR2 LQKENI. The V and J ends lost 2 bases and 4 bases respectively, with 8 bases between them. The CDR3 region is CASSPGMGTEAFF. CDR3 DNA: TGTGCCAGCTCACCAGGGATGGGCACTGAAGCTTTCTTT.

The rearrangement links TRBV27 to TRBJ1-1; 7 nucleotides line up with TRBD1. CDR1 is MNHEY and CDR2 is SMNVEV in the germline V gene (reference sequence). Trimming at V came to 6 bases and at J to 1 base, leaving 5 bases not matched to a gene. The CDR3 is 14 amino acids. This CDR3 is CASSRQGPNTEAFF. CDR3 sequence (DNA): TGTGCCAGCAGCCGACAGGGACCGAACACTGAAGCTTTCTTT.

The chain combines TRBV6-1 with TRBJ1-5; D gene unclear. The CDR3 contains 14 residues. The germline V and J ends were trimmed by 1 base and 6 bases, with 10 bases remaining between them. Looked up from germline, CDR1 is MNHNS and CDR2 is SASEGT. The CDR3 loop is CASSEVGFAQPQHF. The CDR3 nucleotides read TGTGCCAGCAGTGAAGTGGGGTTCGCTCAGCCCCAGCATTTT.

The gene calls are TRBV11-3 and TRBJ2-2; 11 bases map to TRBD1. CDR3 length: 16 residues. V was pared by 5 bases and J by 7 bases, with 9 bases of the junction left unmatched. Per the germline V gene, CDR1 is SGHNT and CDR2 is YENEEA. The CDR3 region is CASSLSGTGGFGELFF. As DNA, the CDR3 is TGTGCCAGCAGCCTAAGCGGGACAGGGGGTTTCGGGGAGCTGTTTTTT. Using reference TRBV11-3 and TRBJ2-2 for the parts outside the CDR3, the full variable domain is EAGVVQSPRYKIIEKKQPVAFWCNPISGHNTLYWYLQNLGQGPELLIRYENEEAVDDSQLPKDRFSAERLKGVDSTLKIQPAELGDSAVYLCASSLSGTGGFGELFFGEGSRLTVL.

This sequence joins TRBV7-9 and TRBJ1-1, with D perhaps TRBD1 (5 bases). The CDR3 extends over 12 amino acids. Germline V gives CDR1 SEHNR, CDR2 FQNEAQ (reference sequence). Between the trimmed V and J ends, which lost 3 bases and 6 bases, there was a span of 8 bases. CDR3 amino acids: CASSFGGSEAFF. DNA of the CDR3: TGTGCCAGCAGCTTCGGGGGTTCTGAAGCTTTCTTT.

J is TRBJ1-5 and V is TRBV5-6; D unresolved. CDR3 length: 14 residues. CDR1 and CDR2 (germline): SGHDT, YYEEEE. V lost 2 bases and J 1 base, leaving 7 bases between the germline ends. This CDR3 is CASSFSRSNQPQHF. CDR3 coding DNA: TGTGCCAGCAGCTTCTCCCGAAGCAATCAGCCCCAGCATTTT.

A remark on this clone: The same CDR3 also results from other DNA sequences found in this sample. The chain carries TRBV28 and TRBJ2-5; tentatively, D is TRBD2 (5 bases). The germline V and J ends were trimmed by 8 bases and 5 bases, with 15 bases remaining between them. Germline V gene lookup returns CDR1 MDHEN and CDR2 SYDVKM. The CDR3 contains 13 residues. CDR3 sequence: CASHFTGKETQYF. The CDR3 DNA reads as TGTGCCAGCCACTTTACGGGAAAGGAGACCCAGTACTTC.

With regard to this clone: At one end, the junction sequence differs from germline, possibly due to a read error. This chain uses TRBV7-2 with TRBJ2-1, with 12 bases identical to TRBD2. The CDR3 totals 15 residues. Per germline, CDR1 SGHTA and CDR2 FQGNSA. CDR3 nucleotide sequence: TGTGCCAGCAGCCTAGCGGGGGGGGCCTACAATGAGCAGTTCTTC. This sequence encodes CASSLAGGAYNEQFF. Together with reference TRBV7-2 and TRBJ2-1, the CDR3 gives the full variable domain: GAGVSQSPSNKVTEKGKDVELRCDPISGHTALYWYRQSLGQGLEFLIYFQGNSAPDKSGLPSDRFSAERTGGSVSTLTIQRTQQEDSAVYLCASSLAGGAYNEQFFGPGTRLTVL.

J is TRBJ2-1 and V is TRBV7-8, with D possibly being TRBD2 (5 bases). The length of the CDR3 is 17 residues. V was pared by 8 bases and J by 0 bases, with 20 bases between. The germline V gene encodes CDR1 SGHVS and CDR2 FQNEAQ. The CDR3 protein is CASLLERSPSSYNEQFF. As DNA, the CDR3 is TGTGCCAGCTTACTAGAGAGGTCTCCTAGCTCCTACAATGAGCAGTTCTTC.

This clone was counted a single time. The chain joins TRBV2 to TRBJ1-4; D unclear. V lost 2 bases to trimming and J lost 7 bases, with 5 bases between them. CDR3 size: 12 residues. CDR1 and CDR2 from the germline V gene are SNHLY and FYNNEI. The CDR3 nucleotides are TGTGCCAGCAGTGAATGGAGTGAAAAACTGTTTTTT. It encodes CASSEWSEKLFF.

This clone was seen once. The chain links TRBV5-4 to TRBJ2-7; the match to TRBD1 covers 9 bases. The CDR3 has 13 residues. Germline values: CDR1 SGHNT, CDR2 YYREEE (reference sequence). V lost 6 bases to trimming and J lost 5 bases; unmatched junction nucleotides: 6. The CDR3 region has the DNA TGTGCCAGCACCGAGACAGGGGGGAACGAGCAGTACTTC. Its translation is CASTETGGNEQYF.

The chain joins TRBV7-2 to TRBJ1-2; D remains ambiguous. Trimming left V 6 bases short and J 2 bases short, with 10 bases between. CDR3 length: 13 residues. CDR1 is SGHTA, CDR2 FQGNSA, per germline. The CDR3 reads CASSQLGNYGYTF. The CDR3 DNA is TGTGCCAGCAGTCAACTCGGGAACTATGGCTACACCTTC. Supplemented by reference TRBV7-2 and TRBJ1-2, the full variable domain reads GAGVSQSPSNKVTEKGKDVELRCDPISGHTALYWYRQSLGQGLEFLIYFQGNSAPDKSGLPSDRFSAERTGGSVSTLTIQRTQQEDSAVYLCASSQLGNYGYTFGSGTRLTVV.

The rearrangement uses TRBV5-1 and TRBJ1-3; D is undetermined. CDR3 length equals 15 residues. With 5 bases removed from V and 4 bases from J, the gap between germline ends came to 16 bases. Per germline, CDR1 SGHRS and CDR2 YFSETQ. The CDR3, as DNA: TGCGCCAGCAGTTACGGGTCCTCTCTGGGAAACACCATATATTTT. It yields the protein CASSYGSSLGNTIYF.

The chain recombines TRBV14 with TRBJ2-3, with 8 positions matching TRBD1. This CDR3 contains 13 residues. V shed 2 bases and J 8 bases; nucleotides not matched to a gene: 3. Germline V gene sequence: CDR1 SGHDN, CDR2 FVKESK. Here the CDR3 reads CASSQTGGSTQYF. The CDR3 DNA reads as TGTGCCAGCAGCCAAACAGGGGGGAGTACGCAGTATTTT.

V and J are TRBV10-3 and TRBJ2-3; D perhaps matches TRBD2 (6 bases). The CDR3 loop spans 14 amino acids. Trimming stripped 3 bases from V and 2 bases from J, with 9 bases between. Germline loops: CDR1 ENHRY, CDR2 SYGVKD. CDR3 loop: CAISEPGDTDTQYF. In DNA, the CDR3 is TGTGCCATCAGTGAACCGGGGGACACAGATACGCAGTATTTT.

DNA for the CDR3: TGCAGCGTTGAGGGGGGACAGGGGGCGCCTGGGGCCAACGTCCTGACTTTC. This codes for CSVEGGQGAPGANVLTF. The chain couples TRBV29-1 to TRBJ2-6, with 12 bases lining up with TRBD1. Trimming cost V 3 bases and J 2 bases; bases outside gene matches: 5. The CDR3 extends over 17 amino acids. CDR1 is SQVTM, CDR2 ANQGSEA, per germline. Together with reference TRBV29-1 and TRBJ2-6, the CDR3 gives the full variable domain: SAVISQKPSRDICQRGTSLTIQCQVDSQVTMMFWYRQQPGQSLTLIATANQGSEATYESGFVIDKFPISRPNLTFSTLTVSNMSPEDSSIYLCSVEGGQGAPGANVLTFGAGSRLTVL.

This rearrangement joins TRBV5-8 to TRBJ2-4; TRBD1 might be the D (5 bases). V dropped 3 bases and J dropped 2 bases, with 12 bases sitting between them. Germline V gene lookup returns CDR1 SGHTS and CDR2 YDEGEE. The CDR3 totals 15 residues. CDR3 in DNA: TGTGCCAGCAGCTCCCCCCAGGGCACCAAAAACATTCAGTACTTC. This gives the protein CASSSPQGTKNIQYF.

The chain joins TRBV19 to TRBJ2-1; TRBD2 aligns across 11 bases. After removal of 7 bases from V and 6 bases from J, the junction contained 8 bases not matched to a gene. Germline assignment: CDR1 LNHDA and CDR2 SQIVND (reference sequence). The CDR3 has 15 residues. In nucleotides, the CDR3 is TGTGCCAGTACTACACTAGCGGGAGTCGGCAATGAGCAGTTCTTC. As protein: CASTTLAGVGNEQFF.

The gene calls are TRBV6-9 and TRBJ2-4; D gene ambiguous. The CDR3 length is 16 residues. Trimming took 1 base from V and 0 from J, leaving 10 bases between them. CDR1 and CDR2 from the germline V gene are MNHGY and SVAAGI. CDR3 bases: TGTGCCAGCAGTTATTGCCCTAGACTAGCCAAAAACATTCAGTACTTC. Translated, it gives CASSYCPRLAKNIQYF.